This T cell receptor (beta chain) was observed in a study of graft-versus-host responses after intestinal transplantation. Whole-study context: Every recipient underwent anti-thymocyte globulin induction, then tacrolimus and steroids for about three years.

Germline V gene data show CDR1 as SGHDT and CDR2 as YYEEEE. The CDR3 contains 16 residues. Unmatched junction bases numbered 10, after V lost 3 bases and J lost 2 bases. Measured with immunoSEQ multiplex PCR; TCRdb has only the in-frame clones, and not every one. The sample has about 89,000 clones, under 95% seen once; the top ten hold roughly 2%. A word on this clone: Its antigen is unknown.

Whole-study findings and limits: Clonal ratios of graft-versus-host to host-versus-graft in allografts were high for patients exhibiting graft-donor T cell macrochimerism. Early post-transplant HvG declines showed an association with peak circulating GvH clone levels. GvH clones were found in recipient marrow; some appeared first in ileum or blood.

The sequencing used unstimulated CD8+ T cells sorted from spleen or lymph node cells, collected before intestinal transplant. The clonotype originates from a human donor who received an intestinal transplant. The V gene is TRBV5-6, the J gene TRBJ2-7; 8 positions match TRBD1. The CDR3 region is CASSSDRGPYPYEQYF. The CDR3 DNA reads TGTGCCAGCAGCTCAGACAGGGGCCCCTACCCCTACGAGCAGTACTTC.